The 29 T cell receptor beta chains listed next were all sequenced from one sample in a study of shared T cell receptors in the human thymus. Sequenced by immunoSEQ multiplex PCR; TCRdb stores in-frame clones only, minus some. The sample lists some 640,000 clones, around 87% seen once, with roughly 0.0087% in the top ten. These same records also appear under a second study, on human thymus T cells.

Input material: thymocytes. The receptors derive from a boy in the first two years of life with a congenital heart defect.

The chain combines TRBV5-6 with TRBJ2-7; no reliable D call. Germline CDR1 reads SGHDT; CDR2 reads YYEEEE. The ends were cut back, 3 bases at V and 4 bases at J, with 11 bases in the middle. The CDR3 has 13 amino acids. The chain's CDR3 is CASSSVLRYEQYF. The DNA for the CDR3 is TGTGCCAGCAGCTCCGTCCTTCGGTACGAGCAGTACTTC.

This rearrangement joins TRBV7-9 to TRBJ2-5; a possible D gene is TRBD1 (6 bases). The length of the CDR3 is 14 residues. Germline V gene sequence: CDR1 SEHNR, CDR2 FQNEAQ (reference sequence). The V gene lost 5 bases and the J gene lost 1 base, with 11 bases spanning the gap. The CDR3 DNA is TGTGCCAGCAGCCGACAGGAAACCCAAGAGACCCAGTACTTC. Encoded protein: CASSRQETQETQYF.

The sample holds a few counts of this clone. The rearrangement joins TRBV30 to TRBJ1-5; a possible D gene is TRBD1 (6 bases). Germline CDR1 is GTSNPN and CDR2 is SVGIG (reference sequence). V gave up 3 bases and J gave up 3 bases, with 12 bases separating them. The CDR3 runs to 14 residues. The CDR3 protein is CAWSAHRDNQPQHF. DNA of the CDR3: TGTGCCTGGAGCGCCCACAGGGACAATCAGCCCCAGCATTTT.

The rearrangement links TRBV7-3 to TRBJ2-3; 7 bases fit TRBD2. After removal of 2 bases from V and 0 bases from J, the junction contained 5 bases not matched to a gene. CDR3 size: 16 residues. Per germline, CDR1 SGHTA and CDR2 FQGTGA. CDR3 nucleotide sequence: TGTGCCAGCAGCTTAGACGGACTAGAGAGCACAGATACGCAGTATTTT. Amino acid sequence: CASSLDGLESTDTQYF.

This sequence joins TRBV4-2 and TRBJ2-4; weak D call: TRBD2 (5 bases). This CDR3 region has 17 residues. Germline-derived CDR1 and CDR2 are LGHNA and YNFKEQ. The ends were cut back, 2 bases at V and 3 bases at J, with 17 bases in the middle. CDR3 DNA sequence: TGTGCCAGCAGCCAAATGAGGGCAGGCTCCAACAAAAACATTCAGTACTTC. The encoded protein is CASSQMRAGSNKNIQYF.

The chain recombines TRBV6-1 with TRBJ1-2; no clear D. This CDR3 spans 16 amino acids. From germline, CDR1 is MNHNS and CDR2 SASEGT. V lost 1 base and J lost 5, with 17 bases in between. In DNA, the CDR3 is TGTGCCAGCAGTGAAGTGTGGCAGCGGATCCGTTATGGCTACACCTTC. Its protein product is CASSEVWQRIRYGYTF.

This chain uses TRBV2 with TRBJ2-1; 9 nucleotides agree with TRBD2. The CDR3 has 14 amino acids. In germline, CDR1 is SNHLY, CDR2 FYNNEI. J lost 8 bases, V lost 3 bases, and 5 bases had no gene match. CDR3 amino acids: CASSESGGFDEQFF. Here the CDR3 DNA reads TGTGCCAGCAGTGAGAGCGGGGGGTTCGATGAGCAGTTCTTC.

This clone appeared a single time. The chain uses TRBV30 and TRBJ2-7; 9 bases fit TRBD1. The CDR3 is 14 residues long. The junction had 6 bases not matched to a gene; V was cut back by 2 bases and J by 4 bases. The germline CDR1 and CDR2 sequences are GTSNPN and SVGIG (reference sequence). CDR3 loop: CAWSPGQGKYEQYF. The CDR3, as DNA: TGTGCCTGGAGTCCTGGACAGGGGAAGTACGAGCAGTACTTC.

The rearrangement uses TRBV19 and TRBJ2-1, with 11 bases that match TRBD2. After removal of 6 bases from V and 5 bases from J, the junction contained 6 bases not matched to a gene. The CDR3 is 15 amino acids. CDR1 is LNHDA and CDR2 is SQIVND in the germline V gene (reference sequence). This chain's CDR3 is CASRLGTSGHNEQFF. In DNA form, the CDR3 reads TGTGCCAGTAGACTCGGGACTAGCGGCCACAATGAGCAGTTCTTC.

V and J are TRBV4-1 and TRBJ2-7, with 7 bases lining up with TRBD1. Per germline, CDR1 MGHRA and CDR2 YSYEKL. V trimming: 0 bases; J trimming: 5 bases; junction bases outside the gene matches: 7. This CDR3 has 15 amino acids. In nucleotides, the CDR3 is TGCGCCAGCAGCCAAGAACGGGACAGAAGGCACGAGCAGTACTTC. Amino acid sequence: CASSQERDRRHEQYF.

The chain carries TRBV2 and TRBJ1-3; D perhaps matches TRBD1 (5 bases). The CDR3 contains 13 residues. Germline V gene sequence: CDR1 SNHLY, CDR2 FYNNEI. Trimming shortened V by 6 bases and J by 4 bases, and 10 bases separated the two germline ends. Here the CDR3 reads CASSPGSGNTIYF. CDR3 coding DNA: TGTGCCAGCAGCCCAGGGTCGGGAAACACCATATATTTT.

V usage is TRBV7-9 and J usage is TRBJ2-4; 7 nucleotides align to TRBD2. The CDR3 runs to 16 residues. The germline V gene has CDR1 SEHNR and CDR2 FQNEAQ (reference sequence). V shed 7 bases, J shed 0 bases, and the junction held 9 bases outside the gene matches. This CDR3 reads CASNYGEGLAKNIQYF. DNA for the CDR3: TGTGCCAGCAACTACGGGGAGGGGTTAGCCAAAAACATTCAGTACTTC.

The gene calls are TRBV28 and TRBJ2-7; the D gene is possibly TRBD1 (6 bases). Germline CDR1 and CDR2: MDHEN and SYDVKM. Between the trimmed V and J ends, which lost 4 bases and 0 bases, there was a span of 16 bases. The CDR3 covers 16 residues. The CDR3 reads CASSSGDNRDSYEQYF. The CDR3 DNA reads TGTGCCAGCAGTTCAGGGGATAACAGGGACTCCTACGAGCAGTACTTC. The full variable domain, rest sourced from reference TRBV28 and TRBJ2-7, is DVKVTQSSRYLVKRTGEKVFLECVQDMDHENMFWYRQDPGLGLRLIYFSYDVKMKEKGDIPEGYSVSREKKERFSLILESASTNQTSMYLCASSSGDNRDSYEQYFGPGTRLTVT.

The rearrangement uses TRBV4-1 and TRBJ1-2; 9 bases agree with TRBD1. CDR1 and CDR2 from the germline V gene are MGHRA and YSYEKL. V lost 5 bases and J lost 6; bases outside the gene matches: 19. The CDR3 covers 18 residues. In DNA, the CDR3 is TGCGCCAGCAGCTCAAGCATCGCCACGACAGGGGGTAAGGATGGCTACACCTTC. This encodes CASSSSIATTGGKDGYTF.

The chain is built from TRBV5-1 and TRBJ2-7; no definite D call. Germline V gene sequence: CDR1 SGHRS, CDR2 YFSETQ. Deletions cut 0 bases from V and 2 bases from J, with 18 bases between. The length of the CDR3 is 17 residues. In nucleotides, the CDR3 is TGCGCCAGCAGCTTGGCTCTTGGTTCGGCGGATACCTACGAGCAGTACTTC. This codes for CASSLALGSADTYEQYF. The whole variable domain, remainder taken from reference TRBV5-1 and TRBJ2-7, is KAGVTQTPRYLIKTRGQQVTLSCSPISGHRSVSWYQQTPGQGLQFLFEYFSETQRNKGNFPGRFSGRQFSNSRSEMNVSTLELGDSALYLCASSLALGSADTYEQYFGPGTRLTVT.

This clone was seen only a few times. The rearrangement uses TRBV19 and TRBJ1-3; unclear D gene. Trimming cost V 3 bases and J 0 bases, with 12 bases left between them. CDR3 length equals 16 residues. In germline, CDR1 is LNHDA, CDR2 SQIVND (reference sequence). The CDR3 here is CASSIASDSSGNTIYF. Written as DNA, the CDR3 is TGTGCCAGTAGTATTGCCTCGGACTCCTCTGGAAACACCATATATTTT.

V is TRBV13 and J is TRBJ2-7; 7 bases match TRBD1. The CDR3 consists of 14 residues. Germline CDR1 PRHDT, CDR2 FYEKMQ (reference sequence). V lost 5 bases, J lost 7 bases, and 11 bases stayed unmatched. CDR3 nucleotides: TGTGCCAGCAGCGCGACAGGGTCGTCTTGGGAGCAGTACTTC. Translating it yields CASSATGSSWEQYF.

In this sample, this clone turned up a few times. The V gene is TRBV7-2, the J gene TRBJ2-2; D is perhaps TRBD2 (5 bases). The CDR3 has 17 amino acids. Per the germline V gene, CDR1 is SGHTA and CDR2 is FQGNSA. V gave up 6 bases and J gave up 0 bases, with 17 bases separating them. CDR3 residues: CASSPLSFGTNTGELFF. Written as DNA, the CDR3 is TGTGCCAGCAGTCCCCTGTCCTTCGGGACGAACACCGGGGAGCTGTTTTTT. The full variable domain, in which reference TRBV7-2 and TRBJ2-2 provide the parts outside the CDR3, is GAGVSQSPSNKVTEKGKDVELRCDPISGHTALYWYRQSLGQGLEFLIYFQGNSAPDKSGLPSDRFSAERTGGSVSTLTIQRTQQEDSAVYLCASSPLSFGTNTGELFFGEGSRLTVL.

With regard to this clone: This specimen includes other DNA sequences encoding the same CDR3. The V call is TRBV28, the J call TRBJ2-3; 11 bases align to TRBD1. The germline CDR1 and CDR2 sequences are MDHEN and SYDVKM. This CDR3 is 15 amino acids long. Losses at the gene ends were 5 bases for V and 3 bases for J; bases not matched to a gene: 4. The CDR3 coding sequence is TGTGCCAGCAGTCCCCGGGACAGGGGGACAGATACGCAGTATTTT. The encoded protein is CASSPRDRGTDTQYF.

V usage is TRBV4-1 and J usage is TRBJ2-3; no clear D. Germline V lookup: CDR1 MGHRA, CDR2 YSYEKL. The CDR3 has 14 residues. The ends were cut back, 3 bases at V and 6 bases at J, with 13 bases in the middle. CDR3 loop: CASSHYGPFDTQYF. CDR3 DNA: TGCGCCAGCAGCCATTATGGGCCATTCGATACGCAGTATTTT.

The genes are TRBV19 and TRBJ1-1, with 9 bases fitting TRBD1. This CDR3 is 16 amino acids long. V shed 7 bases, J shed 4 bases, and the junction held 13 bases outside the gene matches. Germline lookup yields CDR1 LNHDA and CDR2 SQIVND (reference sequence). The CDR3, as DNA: TGTGCCAGTACCATCCTCGGGACAGGGTCGGCCACTGAAGCTTTCTTT. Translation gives CASTILGTGSATEAFF.

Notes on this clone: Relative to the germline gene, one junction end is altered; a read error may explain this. The CDR3 reads CASSSGRAVVF. The CDR3 DNA sequence: TGTGCCAGCAGTTCAGGCAGGGCGGTGGTCTTC. The chain is built from TRBV27 and TRBJ2-1; D might be TRBD1 (5 bases). CDR1 MNHEY and CDR2 SMNVEV come from the germline V gene (reference sequence). This CDR3 spans 11 amino acids.

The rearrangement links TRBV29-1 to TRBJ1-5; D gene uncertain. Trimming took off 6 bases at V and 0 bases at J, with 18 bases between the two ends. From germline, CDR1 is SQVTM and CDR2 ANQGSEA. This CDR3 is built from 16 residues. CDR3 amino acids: CSVQRRSPNSNQPQHF. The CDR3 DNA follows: TGCAGCGTCCAGCGGCGCAGTCCAAATAGCAATCAGCCCCAGCATTTT.

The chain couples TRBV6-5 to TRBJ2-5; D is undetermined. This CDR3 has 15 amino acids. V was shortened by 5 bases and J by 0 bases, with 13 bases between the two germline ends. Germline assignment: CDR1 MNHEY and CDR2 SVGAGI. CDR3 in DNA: TGTGCCAGCAGTAAGAAAACTGGTAACCAAGAGACCCAGTACTTC. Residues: CASSKKTGNQETQYF.

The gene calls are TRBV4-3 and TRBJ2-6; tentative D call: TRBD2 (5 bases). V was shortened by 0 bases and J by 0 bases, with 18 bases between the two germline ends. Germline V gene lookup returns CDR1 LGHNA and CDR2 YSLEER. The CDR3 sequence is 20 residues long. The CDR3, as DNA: TGCGCCAGCAGCCAAGATCGTTCAGAGCGGTCGAGCTCTGGGGCCAACGTCCTGACTTTC. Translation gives CASSQDRSERSSSGANVLTF.

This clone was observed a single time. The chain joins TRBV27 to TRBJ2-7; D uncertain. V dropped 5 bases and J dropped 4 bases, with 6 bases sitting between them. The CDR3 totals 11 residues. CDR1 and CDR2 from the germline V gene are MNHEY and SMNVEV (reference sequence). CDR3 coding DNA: TGTGCCAGCAGTCCACAGTACGAGCAGTACTTC. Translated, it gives CASSPQYEQYF.

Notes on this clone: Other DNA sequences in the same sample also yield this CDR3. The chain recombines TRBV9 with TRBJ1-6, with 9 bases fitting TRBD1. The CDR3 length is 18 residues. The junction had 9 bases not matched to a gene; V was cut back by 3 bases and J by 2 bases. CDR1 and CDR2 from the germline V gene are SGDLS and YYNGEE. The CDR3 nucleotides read TGTGCCAGCAGCGAGACGGACAGGGGAGGGGCCTATAATTCACCCCTCCACTTT. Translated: CASSETDRGGAYNSPLHF.

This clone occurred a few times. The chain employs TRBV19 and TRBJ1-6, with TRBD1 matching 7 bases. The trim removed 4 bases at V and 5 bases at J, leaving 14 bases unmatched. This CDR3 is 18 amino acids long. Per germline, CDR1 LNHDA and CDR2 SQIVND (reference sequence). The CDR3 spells CASSSEFRDSFNNSPLHF. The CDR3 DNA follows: TGTGCCAGTAGTAGCGAATTCCGGGACAGCTTCAATAATTCACCCCTCCACTTT.

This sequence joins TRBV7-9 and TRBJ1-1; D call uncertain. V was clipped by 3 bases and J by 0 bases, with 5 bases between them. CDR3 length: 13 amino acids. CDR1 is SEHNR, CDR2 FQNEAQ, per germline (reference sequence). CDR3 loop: CASSLPVNTEAFF. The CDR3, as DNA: TGTGCCAGCAGCTTGCCAGTGAACACTGAAGCTTTCTTT.